This T cell receptor (beta chain) was captured by sequencing in a study of cytomegalovirus exposure and HLA in healthy donors. General study points: Serostatus for CMV was the only available immune exposure information. In a later analysis, HLA-associated TCR beta chains were more clonally expanded than equally common others. The likely explanation for a cluster of highly shared sequence variants was sequencing artifact. In most subjects, TCR beta sequences reportedly gave accurate predictions of HLA-A and HLA-B alleles.

Comments on this clone: No antigen is known for it.

Germline V gene data show CDR1 as MNHEY and CDR2 as SMNVEV (reference sequence). CDR3 length: 13 residues. With 6 bases removed from V and 1 base from J, the gap between germline ends came to 10 bases. PCR employed 60 Vbeta and 13 Jbeta primers. Libraries were prepared by immunoSEQ multiplex PCR; TCRdb keeps only in-frame clonotypes and omits some of them. The sample includes approximately 74,000 clones, around 80% of them seen just once. This chain links TRBV27 with TRBJ2-7, with D possibly TRBD1 on 6 matching bases. Sequenced sample: PBMCs. The TCR sequence derives from a man aged 35 to 55 in good health and CMV-seronegative. The CDR3 DNA reads TGTGCCAGCAGCACCCAGGGGTCCTACGAGCAGTACTTC. Protein product: CASSTQGSYEQYF.